These T cell receptor beta chains were read from a single sample in a study of shared clonotypes between healthy human individuals. The repertoire was sequenced with immunoSEQ multiplex PCR; TCRdb's copy has only in-frame clones and lacks some. This sample carries approximately 480,000 clones, over 75% of them seen once, and the ten largest clones take around 12%. What was sequenced was PBMCs. All receptors derive from a woman aged 35 to 49 in good health. Some clones in this sample may be carry-over from other donors' samples. Both conserved end residues are part of each CDR3. A D gene is named only where the DNA matches it firmly. A clone size is listed for some rows: how often the clone was seen (once, few, many), or a class if it is expanded.

NA | TRBJ2-1 | TRBD2 | TRBV19 | TGTGCCAGTAGTCGCGGACTAGCGGTAACCTACAATGAGCAGTTCTTC | CASSRGLAVTYNEQFF
NA | TRBJ1-5 | NA | TRBV5-8 | TGTGCCAGCAGCACCTGGACAGTAAACAATCAGCCCCAGCATTTT | CASSTWTVNNQPQHF
NA | TRBJ1-2 | NA | TRBV30 | TGTGCCTGGAATCGCTTGAAAAGGGGGGCGAACTATGGCTACACCTTC | CAWNRLKRGANYGYTF
NA | TRBJ2-1 | TRBD2 | TRBV6-6 | TGTGCCAGCAGTTACCAATCTAGCGGATATTACAATGAGCAGTTCTTC | CASSYQSSGYYNEQFF
NA | TRBJ1-2 | TRBD1 | TRBV27 | TGTGCCAGCAGCCCTCGACAGGGGCCCTATGGCTACACCTTC | CASSPRQGPYGYTF
NA | TRBJ2-2 | TRBD1 | TRBV27 | TGTGCCAGCAGTCCGAGGACAGGGCGAACCGGGGAGCTGTTTTTT | CASSPRTGRTGELFF
NA | TRBJ2-1 | NA | TRBV11-2 | TGTGCCAGCAGCTTAGGGAGAAGCTCCTACAATGAGCAGTTCTTC | CASSLGRSSYNEQFF
NA | TRBJ1-3 | NA | TRBV21-1 | NA | CVPAAFNAAWISGNTIYF
NA | TRBJ2-6 | NA | TRBV5-8 | TGTGCCAGCAGCTTGGGAGTGGTCAGGGACTCTGGGGCCAACGTCCTGACTTTC | CASSLGVVRDSGANVLTF
NA | TRBJ2-1 | TRBD2 | TRBV7-6 | TGTGCCAGCAGCTTAGTTGGGAGGGCCTTCGATGAGCAGTTCTTC | CASSLVGRAFDEQFF
NA | TRBJ2-7 | TRBD2 | TRBV7-3 | TGTGCCAGCAGCTCGGACCCTAGCGGGGGCTCGCAGTACTTC | CASSSDPSGGSQYF
NA | TRBJ1-2 | NA | TRBV15 | TGTGCCACCAGCAGAGACGGAGTCTATGGCTACACCTTC | CATSRDGVYGYTF
once | TRBJ2-5 | NA | TRBV2 | TGTGCCAGCAGGACAGCCTTTAAAGAGACCCAGTACTTC | CASRTAFKETQYF
NA | TRBJ2-2 | NA | TRBV4-3 | TGCGCCAGCAGTTTCACCTCCGGGGCTCACACCGGGGAGCTGTTTTTT | CASSFTSGAHTGELFF
NA | TRBJ1-5 | NA | TRBV14 | TGTGCCAGCAGCCTCATGAGGGAGTATCAGCCCCAGCATTTT | CASSLMREYQPQHF
few | TRBJ1-1 | NA | TRBV18 | TGTGCCAGCTCACCCCGGACGGCGGAGACTGAAGCTTTCTTT | CASSPRTAETEAFF